The clone carrying this T cell receptor (beta chain) was counted between two and nine times. Per germline, CDR1 SGHTA and CDR2 FQGNSA. The V end was cut by 5 bases, the J end by 8 bases, with 13 bases between. The CDR3 runs to 13 residues. Treatment described: oral pan-JAK inhibitor, 5-10 mg twice daily. These data originate in a study of CD8+ T cells in alopecia areata. Looking at the study overall: The investigators scored severity in treated patients by the percentage of affected scalp area.

After isolation, RNA underwent reverse transcription to generate cDNA as the sequencing template. The table came from immunoSEQ multiplex PCR; TCRdb's copy has only in-frame clones and leaves some out. The repertoire holds some 220,000 clones, with roughly 56% as singletons. This receptor was obtained from a human donor with alopecia areata. This chain uses TRBV7-2 with TRBJ2-1; D is perhaps TRBD1 or TRBD2 (5 bases each). The source material was CD4+ T cells sorted from blood, sampled at week 4, from a patient treated with tofacitinib. The CDR3 nucleotides read TGTGCCAGCAGCCGGGACGGAGATTATGAGCAGTTCTTC. It specifies CASSRDGDYEQFF.